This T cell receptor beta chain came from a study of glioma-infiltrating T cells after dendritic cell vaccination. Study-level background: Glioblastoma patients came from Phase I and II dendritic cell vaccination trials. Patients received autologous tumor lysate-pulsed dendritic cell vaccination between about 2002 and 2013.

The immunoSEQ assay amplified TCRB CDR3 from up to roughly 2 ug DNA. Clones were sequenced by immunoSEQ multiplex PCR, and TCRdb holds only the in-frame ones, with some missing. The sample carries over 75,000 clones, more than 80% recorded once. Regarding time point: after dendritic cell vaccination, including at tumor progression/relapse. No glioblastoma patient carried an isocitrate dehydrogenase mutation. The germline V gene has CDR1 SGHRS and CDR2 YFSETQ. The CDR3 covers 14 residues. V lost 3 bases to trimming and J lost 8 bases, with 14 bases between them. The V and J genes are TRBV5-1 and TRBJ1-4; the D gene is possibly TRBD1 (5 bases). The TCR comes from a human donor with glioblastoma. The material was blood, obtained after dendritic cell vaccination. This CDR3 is CASSSPGGGEKLFF. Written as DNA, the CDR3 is TGCGCCAGCAGCTCACCCGGCGGGGGGGAAAAACTGTTTTTT.